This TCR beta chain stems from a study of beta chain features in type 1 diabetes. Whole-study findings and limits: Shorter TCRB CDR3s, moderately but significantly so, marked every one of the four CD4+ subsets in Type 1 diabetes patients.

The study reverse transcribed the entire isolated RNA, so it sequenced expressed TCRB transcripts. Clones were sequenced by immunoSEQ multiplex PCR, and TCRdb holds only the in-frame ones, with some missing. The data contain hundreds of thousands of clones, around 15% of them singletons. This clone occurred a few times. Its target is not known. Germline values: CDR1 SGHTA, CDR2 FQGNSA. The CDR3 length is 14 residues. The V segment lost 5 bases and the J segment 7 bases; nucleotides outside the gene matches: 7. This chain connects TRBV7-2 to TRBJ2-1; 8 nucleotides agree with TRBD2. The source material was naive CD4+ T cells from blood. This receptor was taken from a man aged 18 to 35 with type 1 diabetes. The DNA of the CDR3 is TGTGCCAGCAGCAATGGACTAGCAAGTAATGAGCAGTTCTTC. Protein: CASSNGLASNEQFF.